The 15 T cell receptor beta chains given below trace back to one sample, sequenced in a study of beta chain features in type 1 diabetes. The investigators reverse transcribed all of the isolated RNA, so they sequenced expressed TCRB transcripts. Assay used: immunoSEQ multiplex PCR; TCRdb lists only in-frame clones, some missing. This table holds around 140,000 clones, 9.7% found once. Sequenced: central memory CD4+ T cells from blood. Receptor source: a woman in her thirties or forties in good health.

The rearrangement joins TRBV7-2 to TRBJ1-4; perhaps TRBD1 as D (5 bases). CDR3 length equals 15 residues. Germline CDR1 and CDR2: SGHTA and FQGNSA. V lost 1 base to trimming and J lost 8 bases, with 14 bases between them. This CDR3 is CASSLGLQVREKLFF. CDR3 nucleotide sequence: TGTGCCAGCAGCTTAGGGTTACAGGTTCGGGAAAAACTGTTTTTT.

The CDR3, as DNA: TGTGCCAGTAGTACGGGACAGGGGGCGAATCAGCCCCAGCATTTT. Translated, it gives CASSTGQGANQPQHF. The rearrangement links TRBV19 to TRBJ1-5; 12 bases are shared with TRBD1. V shed 4 bases, J shed 4 bases, and the junction held 2 bases outside the gene matches. Germline-derived CDR1 and CDR2 are LNHDA and SQIVND (reference sequence). The CDR3 has 15 amino acids.

This clone has a count of ten or more. V usage is TRBV15 and J usage is TRBJ2-7; D may be TRBD1 (6 bases). The CDR3 runs 12 residues. V shed 9 bases and J shed 3 bases, with 12 bases lying between them. Germline CDR1 LNHNV, CDR2 YYDKDF (reference sequence). CDR3 bases: TGTGCCACGGGGCAGGGGATCTACGAGCAGTACTTC. Protein sequence: CATGQGIYEQYF.

The chain combines TRBV9 with TRBJ2-3, with TRBD2 matching 11 bases. CDR1 and CDR2 from the germline V gene are SGDLS and YYNGEE. CDR3 length equals 15 residues. The J segment lost 8 bases and the V segment lost 2 bases, leaving 7 bases of the junction unmatched. The CDR3 spells CASSVDSGGAGTQYF. The CDR3 DNA follows: TGTGCCAGCAGCGTCGATAGCGGGGGGGCGGGTACGCAGTATTTT.

This chain links TRBV11-1 with TRBJ1-2; the D gene is possibly TRBD1 (5 bases). The length of the CDR3 is 14 residues. CDR1 and CDR2 (germline): SGHAT, FQDESV (reference sequence). The germline V and J ends were trimmed by 2 bases and 0 bases, with 7 bases remaining between them. CDR3 nucleotide sequence: TGTGCCAGCAGCTTAATGACAGCTAACTATGGCTACACCTTC. It encodes CASSLMTANYGYTF.

This chain connects TRBV4-2 to TRBJ1-2; weak D call: TRBD1 (5 bases). CDR3 length equals 15 residues. The germline V gene encodes CDR1 LGHNA and CDR2 YNFKEQ. V was pared by 4 bases and J by 8 bases, with 20 bases between. This CDR3 reads CASSPPLGQGNGYTF. CDR3 nucleotides: TGTGCCAGCAGCCCCCCTCTGGGCCAGGGAAACGGCTACACCTTC.

The chain has TRBV27 and TRBJ2-7; D not resolved. CDR3 length: 13 residues. V was cut by 4 bases and J by 1 base, with 8 bases left in between. Germline CDR1 reads MNHEY; CDR2 reads SMNVEV (reference sequence). In DNA, the CDR3 is TGTGCCAGCAGTTCTCGGTATTCCTACGAGCAGTACTTC. Translated: CASSSRYSYEQYF.

The chain carries TRBV6-6 and TRBJ1-1; D might be TRBD1 (5 bases). Germline V gene data show CDR1 as MNHNY and CDR2 as SVGAGI (reference sequence). The V and J ends lost 5 bases and 1 base respectively, with 14 bases between them. The CDR3 contains 15 residues. In DNA form, the CDR3 reads TGTGCCAGCAGTCACCCCCGCGGGGCGAACACTGAAGCTTTCTTT. Amino acid sequence: CASSHPRGANTEAFF.

In its sample, this clone was seen a few times. The chain links TRBV7-6 to TRBJ2-2, with D unclear. This CDR3 comprises 12 residues. The germline CDR1 and CDR2 sequences are SGHVS and FNYEAQ. V was shortened by 3 bases and J by 4 bases, with 3 bases between the two germline ends. Here the CDR3 DNA reads TGTGCCAGCAGCTTCAGCACCGGGGAGCTGTTTTTT. Amino acid sequence: CASSFSTGELFF.

The J gene is TRBJ2-2, the V gene TRBV7-2, with 8 bases fitting TRBD2. The CDR3 spans 16 residues. Trimming took 5 bases from V and 3 from J; bases not matched to a gene: 8. Germline assignment: CDR1 SGHTA and CDR2 FQGNSA. The chain's CDR3 is CASSPAGGAYTGELFF. In DNA form, the CDR3 reads TGTGCCAGCAGCCCTGCGGGGGGCGCGTACACCGGGGAGCTGTTTTTT.

This clone has ten or more counts. J is TRBJ1-4 and V is TRBV4-1, with D unclear. The CDR3 totals 12 residues. Per germline, CDR1 MGHRA and CDR2 YSYEKL. V dropped 2 bases and J dropped 6 bases, with 4 bases sitting between them. The CDR3 spells CASSQPYEKLFF. The CDR3, as DNA: TGCGCCAGCAGCCAACCCTATGAAAAACTGTTTTTT.

This chain uses TRBV21-1 with TRBJ1-1; the DNA was not compared with TRBD1, the D call given in the table. TRBV21-1 is given as a pseudogene. The CDR3 consists of 17 residues. The CDR3 DNA reads TGTGCCAGCAGCAAAGTACGACAGGGCGGTATCTACACTGAAGCTTTCTTT. It is translated as CASSKVRQGGIYTEAFF.

This chain joins TRBV29-1 and TRBJ2-6; 8 bases match TRBD2. This CDR3 comprises 16 residues. The germline V gene has CDR1 SQVTM and CDR2 ANQGSEA. V lost 4 bases to trimming and J lost 0 bases; unmatched junction nucleotides: 5. CDR3: CSVARGASSGANVLTF. CDR3 sequence (DNA): TGCAGCGTTGCGCGGGGGGCAAGCTCTGGGGCCAACGTCCTGACTTTC.

The chain recombines TRBV6-5 with TRBJ1-4, with no clear D. The CDR3 extends over 13 amino acids. Germline assignment: CDR1 MNHEY and CDR2 SVGAGI. Trimming cost V 7 bases and J 7 bases, with 13 bases left between them. CDR3 DNA: TGTGCCAGCACCCCGCGTAGCGGTGAAAAACTGTTTTTT. It specifies CASTPRSGEKLFF.

This clone was seen more than once but under ten times. The chain recombines TRBV7-9 with TRBJ1-3; D is perhaps TRBD1 (5 bases). Trimming shortened V by 8 bases and J by 1 base, and 9 bases separated the two germline ends. Germline assignment: CDR1 SEHNR and CDR2 FQNEAQ (reference sequence). The CDR3 spans 13 residues. CDR3 residues: CASGGSSGNTIYF. The DNA for the CDR3 is TGTGCCAGCGGGGGGTCGTCTGGAAACACCATATATTTT. The full variable domain, with the rest looked up from reference TRBV7-9 and TRBJ1-3, is DTGVSQNPRHKITKRGQNVTFRCDPISEHNRLYWYRQTLGQGPEFLTYFQNEAQLEKSRLLSDRFSAERPKGSFSTLEIQRTEQGDSAMYLCASGGSSGNTIYFGEGSWLTVV.